The 24 T cell receptor beta chains reported below all come from one sample, sequenced in a study of T cells in Graves' hyperthyroidism and ophthalmopathy. RNA transcripts provided the source from which TCR beta CDR3 regions were amplified. HTBI primers drove first-round RT-PCR of the TCR CDR3. TCRdb recomputed calls from the multiplex PCR reads with MiXCR, one row per CDR3 protein. This table has hundreds of thousands of distinct CDR3 sequences, roughly 15% appearing once. Sequencing was done on a sample of blood. The source of these receptors is a man younger than 35 with Graves' ophthalmopathy.

Turning to this clonotype: This sequence may be a read error, since a much larger clone differs from it by one base. This chain connects TRBV3-1 to TRBJ2-3, with TRBD2 matching 13 bases. Per germline, CDR1 LGHDT and CDR2 YNNKEL (reference sequence). The length of the CDR3 is 19 residues. Trimming removed 3 bases from V and 4 bases from J; junction bases left unmatched: 13. The DNA for the CDR3 is TGTGCCAGCAGCCACGGATGGACTAGCGGGGGCTCTAGCGCAGATACGCAGTATTTT. It yields the protein CASSHGWTSGGSSADTQYF.

This clonotype was seen ten or more times. The chain links TRBV6-1 to TRBJ1-1, with a tentative D call TRBD1 (6 bases). There are 17 residues in the CDR3. V was pared by 5 bases and J by 0 bases, with 19 bases between. The germline CDR1 and CDR2 sequences are MNHNS and SASEGT. The CDR3 reads CASSYWGPRLMNTEAFF. The DNA of the CDR3 is TGTGCCAGCAGTTATTGGGGGCCGAGATTAATGAACACTGAAGCTTTCTTT.

This clonotype occurred many times. The rearrangement joins TRBV28 to TRBJ2-7, with 14 bases matching TRBD2. Germline CDR1 is MDHEN and CDR2 is SYDVKM. J was trimmed by 2 bases and V by 6 bases; bases with no gene match: 27. CDR3 length: 23 residues. CDR3 DNA: TGTGCCAGCAGCGGGATGGGGAGCGGTAGGACTAGCGGGAGGAGCCGGGGGACCTACGAGCAGTACTTC. As protein: CASSGMGSGRTSGRSRGTYEQYF.

This clonotype showed up just a few times. The chain employs TRBV3-1 and TRBJ1-2, with D possibly TRBD1 on 5 matching bases. In germline, CDR1 is LGHDT, CDR2 YNNKEL (reference sequence). V was pared by 4 bases and J by 7 bases, with 19 bases between. This CDR3 has 15 amino acids. The CDR3: CASSPQGEGATGYTF. The CDR3 DNA reads as TGTGCCAGCAGCCCTCAAGGGGAAGGGGCGACTGGCTACACCTTC.

This clonotype was seen many times. V usage is TRBV18 and J usage is TRBJ1-4, with 7 nucleotides matching TRBD1. The CDR3 sequence is 14 residues long. After removal of 4 bases from V and 3 bases from J, the junction contained 2 bases not matched to a gene. Germline V gene data show CDR1 as KGHSH and CDR2 as LQKENI. In DNA, the CDR3 is TGTGCCAGCTCACGAGGACAGGCTAATGAAAAACTGTTTTTT. Protein product: CASSRGQANEKLFF. The complete variable domain, with remaining parts taken from reference TRBV18 and TRBJ1-4, reads NAGVMQNPRHLVRRRGQEARLRCSPMKGHSHVYWYRQLPEEGLKFMVYLQKENIIDESGMPKERFSAEFPKEGPSILRIQQVVRGDSAAYFCASSRGQANEKLFFGSGTQLSVL.

In this sample, this clonotype turned up many times. V usage is TRBV2 and J usage is TRBJ1-1, with D perhaps matching TRBD1 (5 bases). Between the trimmed V and J ends, which lost 2 bases and 5 bases, there was a span of 15 bases. This CDR3 is built from 15 residues. Germline assignment: CDR1 SNHLY and CDR2 FYNNEI. CDR3 bases: TGTGCCAGCAGTGAAATGGGGCAGAAGCGTACTGAAGCTTTCTTT. Its protein is CASSEMGQKRTEAFF.

This clonotype was recorded many times. The V and J genes are TRBV11-2 and TRBJ1-1; a weak D match, TRBD1 (5 bases). Trimming cost V 0 bases and J 1 base, with 12 bases left between them. Germline V lookup: CDR1 SGHAT, CDR2 FQNNGV. The CDR3 runs to 16 residues. The CDR3 here is CASSLDLFDRNTEAFF. The CDR3 DNA sequence: TGTGCCAGCAGCTTAGATCTGTTCGACAGGAACACTGAAGCTTTCTTT.

This clonotype appeared many times. J is TRBJ1-5 and V is TRBV19; D unresolved. Trimming pared 4 bases from V and 4 bases from J, leaving 14 bases between. CDR3 length: 15 amino acids. The germline CDR1 and CDR2 sequences are LNHDA and SQIVND (reference sequence). CDR3 in amino acids: CASSRGREGNQPQHF. The CDR3 nucleotides are TGTGCCAGTAGTAGAGGACGGGAGGGAAATCAGCCCCAGCATTTT.

This clonotype was counted at least ten times. This chain uses TRBV20-1 with TRBJ1-1, with a tentative D call TRBD1 (6 bases). CDR1 DFQATT and CDR2 SNEGSKA come from the germline V gene (reference sequence). V was trimmed by 4 bases and J by 1 base, leaving 10 bases between them. The CDR3 has 13 residues. The CDR3, as DNA: TGCAGTGCTACCCTACAGGGGAACACTGAAGCTTTCTTT. Protein sequence: CSATLQGNTEAFF.

The gene calls are TRBV29-1 and TRBJ1-2; the match to TRBD1 covers 7 bases. V trimming: 7 bases; J trimming: 2 bases; junction bases outside the gene matches: 13. The CDR3 extends over 15 amino acids. CDR1 is SQVTM and CDR2 is ANQGSEA in the germline V gene. DNA of the CDR3: TGCAGCGCAGTCGGGACAGCCTTTCAAAACTATGGCTACACCTTC. Amino acids: CSAVGTAFQNYGYTF.

In its sample, this clonotype was seen a few times. The chain employs TRBV11-2 and TRBJ1-2, with unresolved D. The germline CDR1 and CDR2 sequences are SGHAT and FQNNGV. Trimming took 2 bases from V and 8 from J, leaving 9 bases between them. CDR3 length equals 12 residues. The CDR3 DNA reads as TGTGCCAGCAGCTTAAGAGGGTCCGGCTACACCTTC. Its translation is CASSLRGSGYTF.

This clonotype was observed at least ten times. CDR3 coding DNA: TGTGCCAGCAGTATGCAGGGTGGGACTGAAGCTTTCTTT. Translation: CASSMQGGTEAFF. The chain couples TRBV27 to TRBJ1-1; a weak D match, TRBD1 (5 bases). Germline assignment: CDR1 MNHEY and CDR2 SMNVEV (reference sequence). V was cut by 5 bases and J by 5 bases, with 12 bases left in between. The CDR3 has 13 amino acids.

This sequence joins TRBV20-1 and TRBJ2-7; TRBD2 might be the D (5 bases). The CDR3 contains 15 residues. Trimming shortened V by 1 base and J by 0 bases, and 13 bases separated the two germline ends. From germline, CDR1 is DFQATT and CDR2 SNEGSKA (reference sequence). CDR3 sequence reads: CSARGRGSSSYEQYF. The CDR3 DNA reads as TGCAGTGCTAGAGGCCGGGGAAGCAGCTCCTACGAGCAGTACTTC.

The chain employs TRBV4-2 and TRBJ2-2; 8 bases fit TRBD2. J lost 1 base, V lost 2 bases, and 3 bases had no gene match. Germline V lookup: CDR1 LGHNA, CDR2 YNFKEQ. This CDR3 comprises 16 residues. CDR3 loop: CASSQFAGGNTGELFF. DNA for the CDR3: TGTGCCAGCAGCCAATTCGCGGGGGGGAACACCGGGGAGCTGTTTTTT.

This clonotype has only a few counts. The chain joins TRBV6-5 to TRBJ2-3, with D maybe TRBD2 (7 bases). Germline loops: CDR1 MNHEY, CDR2 SVGAGI. Between the trimmed V and J ends, which lost 0 bases and 3 bases, there was a span of 13 bases. The CDR3 totals 16 residues. This CDR3 is CASSYSPGGGTDTQYF. The CDR3, as DNA: TGTGCCAGCAGTTACTCACCGGGGGGCGGGACAGATACGCAGTATTTT.

This clonotype was recorded at least ten times. J is TRBJ2-1 and V is TRBV2; the match to TRBD2 covers 9 bases. V gave up 6 bases and J gave up 9 bases; unmatched junction bases: 12. CDR1 is SNHLY and CDR2 is FYNNEI in the germline V gene. The CDR3 is 15 amino acids. The DNA of the CDR3 is TGTGCCAGCAGCCTGAGGGCTAGCGGGACCCGTGAGCAGTTCTTC. Protein sequence: CASSLRASGTREQFF.

This clonotype was counted many times. This chain connects TRBV2 to TRBJ2-3, with 8 nucleotides matching TRBD2. CDR1 SNHLY and CDR2 FYNNEI come from the germline V gene. The CDR3 length is 17 residues. With V trimmed by 6 bases and J by 1 base, 12 bases remained unmatched. For the CDR3, the DNA is TGTGCCAGCAGCCCGACTAAAGCGGGGGAGCGCACAGATACGCAGTATTTT. Translating gives CASSPTKAGERTDTQYF.

This clonotype is a singleton in its sample. V usage is TRBV7-2 and J usage is TRBJ2-3, with D unresolved. Deletions cut 1 base from V and 2 bases from J, with 13 bases between. Germline CDR1 reads SGHTA; CDR2 reads FQGNSA. The CDR3 is made up of 16 amino acids. Here the CDR3 DNA reads TGTGCCAGCAGCTTAGTGAGCCTTTCGGTCACAGATACGCAGTATTTT. Protein: CASSLVSLSVTDTQYF.

This clonotype was observed at least ten times. The chain recombines TRBV6-1 with TRBJ1-5; D might be TRBD1 (6 bases). This CDR3 comprises 15 residues. The germline gives CDR1 MNHNS, CDR2 SASEGT. With 6 bases removed from V and 0 bases from J, the gap between germline ends came to 12 bases. CDR3 DNA: TGTGCCAGCAGGTCCACAGGGTATAGCAATCAGCCCCAGCATTTT. Its protein is CASRSTGYSNQPQHF.

V and J are TRBV19 and TRBJ2-3, with D perhaps matching TRBD1 (6 bases). The germline V and J ends were trimmed by 4 bases and 6 bases, with 11 bases remaining between them. The CDR3 totals 13 residues. In germline, CDR1 is LNHDA, CDR2 SQIVND (reference sequence). CDR3 coding DNA: TGTGCCAGTAGTAGCCAGGGGTCGGATACGCAGTATTTT. Translation: CASSSQGSDTQYF.

This clonotype was seen a few times. The genes are TRBV20-1 and TRBJ1-1; 9 nucleotides align to TRBD1. The length of the CDR3 is 15 residues. V shed 0 bases and J 5 bases; nucleotides not matched to a gene: 7. Germline assignment: CDR1 DFQATT and CDR2 SNEGSKA (reference sequence). CDR3 coding DNA: TGCAGTGCTAGAGATTCACAGGGGGCACTAACTGAAGCTTTCTTT. Protein: CSARDSQGALTEAFF.

This clonotype was observed at least ten times. The chain is built from TRBV2 and TRBJ2-7; D is undetermined. This CDR3 is 12 amino acids long. Trimming pared 8 bases from V and 2 bases from J, leaving 10 bases between. Germline loops: CDR1 SNHLY, CDR2 FYNNEI. CDR3 DNA: TGTGCCAGCCTCCCAGGACCCTACGAGCAGTACTTC. Encoded protein: CASLPGPYEQYF.

This clonotype was seen ten or more times. This chain connects TRBV7-2 to TRBJ2-1, with a tentative D call TRBD1 (5 bases). The CDR3 loop spans 16 amino acids. CDR1 is SGHTA, CDR2 FQGNSA, per germline. V shed 5 bases and J shed 0 bases, with 14 bases lying between them. The CDR3 reads CASSPRQSNSYNEQFF. CDR3 DNA sequence: TGTGCCAGCAGCCCCAGACAGTCGAACTCCTACAATGAGCAGTTCTTC.

This clonotype was found many times. The J gene is TRBJ2-3, the V gene TRBV2; TRBD2 agrees at 12 bases. This CDR3 is built from 13 residues. Germline loops: CDR1 SNHLY, CDR2 FYNNEI. Trimming cost V 11 bases and J 5 bases; bases outside gene matches: 5. The CDR3 DNA sequence: TGTGCCGGTGCTAGCGGGAGGGAAGATACGCAGTATTTT. Translation gives CAGASGREDTQYF.